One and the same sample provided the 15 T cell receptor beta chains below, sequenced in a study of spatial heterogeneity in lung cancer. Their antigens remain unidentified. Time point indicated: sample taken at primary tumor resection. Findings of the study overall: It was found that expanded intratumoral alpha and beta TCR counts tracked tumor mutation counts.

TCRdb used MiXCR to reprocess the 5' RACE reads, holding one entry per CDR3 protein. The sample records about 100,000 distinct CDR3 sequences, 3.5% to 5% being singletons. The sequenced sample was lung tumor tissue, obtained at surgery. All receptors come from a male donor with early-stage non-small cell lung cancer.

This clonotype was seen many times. The CDR3 coding sequence is TGTGCCAGCAGCTTACCCCGAACAGGGGGCAAGGATACTGAAGCTTTCTTT. Encoded protein: CASSLPRTGGKDTEAFF. This chain links TRBV7-8 with TRBJ1-1, with 9 bases identical to TRBD1. CDR3 length equals 17 residues. Trimming cost V 2 bases and J 5 bases; bases outside gene matches: 12. The germline V gene encodes CDR1 SGHVS and CDR2 FQNEAQ.

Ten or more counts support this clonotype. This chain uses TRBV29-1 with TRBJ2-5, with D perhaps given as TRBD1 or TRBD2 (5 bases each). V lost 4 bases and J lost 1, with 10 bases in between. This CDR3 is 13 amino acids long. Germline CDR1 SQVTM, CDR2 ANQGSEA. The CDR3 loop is CSVADGAQETQYF. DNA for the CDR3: TGCAGCGTTGCCGACGGGGCCCAAGAGACCCAGTACTTC. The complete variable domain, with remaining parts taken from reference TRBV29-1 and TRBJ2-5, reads SAVISQKPSRDICQRGTSLTIQCQVDSQVTMMFWYRQQPGQSLTLIATANQGSEATYESGFVIDKFPISRPNLTFSTLTVSNMSPEDSSIYLCSVADGAQETQYFGPGTRLLVL.

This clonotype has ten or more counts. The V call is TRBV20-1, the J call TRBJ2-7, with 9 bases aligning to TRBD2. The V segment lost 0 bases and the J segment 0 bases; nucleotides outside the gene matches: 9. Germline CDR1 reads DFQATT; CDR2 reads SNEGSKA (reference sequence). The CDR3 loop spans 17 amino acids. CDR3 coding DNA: TGCAGTGCTAGAGATTCCCTAGCGGGACGGTACTCCTACGAGCAGTACTTC. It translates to CSARDSLAGRYSYEQYF.

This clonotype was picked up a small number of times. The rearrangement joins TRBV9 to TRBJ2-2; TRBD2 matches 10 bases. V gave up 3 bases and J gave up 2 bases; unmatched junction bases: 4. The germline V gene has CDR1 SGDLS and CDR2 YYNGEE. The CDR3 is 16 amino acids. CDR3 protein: CASSARTSGNTGELFF. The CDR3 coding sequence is TGTGCCAGCAGCGCCCGGACTAGCGGAAACACCGGGGAGCTGTTTTTT.

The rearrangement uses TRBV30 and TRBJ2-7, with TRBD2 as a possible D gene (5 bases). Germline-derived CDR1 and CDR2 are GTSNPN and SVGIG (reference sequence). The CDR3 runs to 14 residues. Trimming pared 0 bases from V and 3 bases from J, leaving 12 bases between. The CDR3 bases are TGTGCCTGGAGTGTACGGGCAGGAGGCTACGAGCAGTACTTC. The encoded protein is CAWSVRAGGYEQYF.

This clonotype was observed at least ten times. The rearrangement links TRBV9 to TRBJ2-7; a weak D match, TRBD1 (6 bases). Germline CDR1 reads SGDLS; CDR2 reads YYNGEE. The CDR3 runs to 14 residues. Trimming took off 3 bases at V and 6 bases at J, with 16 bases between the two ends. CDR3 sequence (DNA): TGTGCCAGCAGCGCGACGACAGGTCTCGGCGAGCAGTACTTC. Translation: CASSATTGLGEQYF.

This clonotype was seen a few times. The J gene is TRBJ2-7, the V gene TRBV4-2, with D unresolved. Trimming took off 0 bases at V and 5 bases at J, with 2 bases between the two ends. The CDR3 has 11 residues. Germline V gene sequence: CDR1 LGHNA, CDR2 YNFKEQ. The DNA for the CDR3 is TGTGCCAGCAGCCAAGAAGACGAGCAGTACTTC. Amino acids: CASSQEDEQYF.

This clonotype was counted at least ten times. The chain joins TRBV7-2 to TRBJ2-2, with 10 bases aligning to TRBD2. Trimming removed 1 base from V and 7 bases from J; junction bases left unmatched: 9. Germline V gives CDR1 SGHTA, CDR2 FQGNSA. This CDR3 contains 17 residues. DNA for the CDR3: TGTGCCAGCAGCTTAGTCTTGCTAGCGGGAGCGAGCGGGGAGCTGTTTTTT. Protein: CASSLVLLAGASGELFF.

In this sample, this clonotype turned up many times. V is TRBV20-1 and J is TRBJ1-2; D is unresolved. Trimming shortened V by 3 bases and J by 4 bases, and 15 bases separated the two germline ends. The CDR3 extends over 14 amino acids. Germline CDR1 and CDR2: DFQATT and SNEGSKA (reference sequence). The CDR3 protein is CSASQNRPFYGYTF. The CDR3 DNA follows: TGCAGTGCTAGCCAGAACCGACCTTTCTATGGCTACACCTTC.

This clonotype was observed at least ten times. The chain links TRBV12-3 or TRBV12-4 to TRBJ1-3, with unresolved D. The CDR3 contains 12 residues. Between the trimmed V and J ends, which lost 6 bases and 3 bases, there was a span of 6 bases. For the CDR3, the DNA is TGTGCCAGCAGAATGGTTGGAAACACCATATATTTT. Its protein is CASRMVGNTIYF.

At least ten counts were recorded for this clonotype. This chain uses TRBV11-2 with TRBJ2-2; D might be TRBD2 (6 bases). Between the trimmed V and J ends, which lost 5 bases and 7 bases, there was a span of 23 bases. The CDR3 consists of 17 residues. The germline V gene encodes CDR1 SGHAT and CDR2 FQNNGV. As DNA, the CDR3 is TGTGCCAGCAGCCCTCTCGGGGAGGAAACCTTCGACGGGGAGCTGTTTTTT. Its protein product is CASSPLGEETFDGELFF.

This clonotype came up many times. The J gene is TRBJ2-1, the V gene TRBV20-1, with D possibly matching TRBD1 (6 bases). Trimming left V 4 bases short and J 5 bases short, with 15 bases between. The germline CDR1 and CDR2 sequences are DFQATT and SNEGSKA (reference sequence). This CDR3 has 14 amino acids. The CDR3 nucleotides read TGCAGTGCTATCGTTAGGGACAATAACAATGAGCAGTTCTTC. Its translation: CSAIVRDNNNEQFF.

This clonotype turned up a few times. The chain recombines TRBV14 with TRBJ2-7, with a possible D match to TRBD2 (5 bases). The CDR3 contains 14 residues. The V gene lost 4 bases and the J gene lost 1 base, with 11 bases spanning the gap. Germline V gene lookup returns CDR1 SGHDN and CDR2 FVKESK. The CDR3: CASSPPGWSYEQYF. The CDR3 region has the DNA TGTGCCAGCAGCCCCCCGGGGTGGTCCTACGAGCAGTACTTC.

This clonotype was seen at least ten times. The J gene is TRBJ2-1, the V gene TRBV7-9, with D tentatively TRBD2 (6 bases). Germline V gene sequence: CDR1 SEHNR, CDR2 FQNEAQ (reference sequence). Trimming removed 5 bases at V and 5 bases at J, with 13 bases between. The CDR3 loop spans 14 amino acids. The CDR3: CASSRSGDHNEQFF. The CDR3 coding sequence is TGTGCCAGCAGCAGATCGGGGGACCACAATGAGCAGTTCTTC.

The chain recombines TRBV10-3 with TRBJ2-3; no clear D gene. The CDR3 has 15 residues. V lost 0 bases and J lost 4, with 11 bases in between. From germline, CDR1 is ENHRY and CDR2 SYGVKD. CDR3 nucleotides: TGTGCCATCAGTGAGTCGGTCGTGAGCCCAGATACGCAGTATTTT. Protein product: CAISESVVSPDTQYF.